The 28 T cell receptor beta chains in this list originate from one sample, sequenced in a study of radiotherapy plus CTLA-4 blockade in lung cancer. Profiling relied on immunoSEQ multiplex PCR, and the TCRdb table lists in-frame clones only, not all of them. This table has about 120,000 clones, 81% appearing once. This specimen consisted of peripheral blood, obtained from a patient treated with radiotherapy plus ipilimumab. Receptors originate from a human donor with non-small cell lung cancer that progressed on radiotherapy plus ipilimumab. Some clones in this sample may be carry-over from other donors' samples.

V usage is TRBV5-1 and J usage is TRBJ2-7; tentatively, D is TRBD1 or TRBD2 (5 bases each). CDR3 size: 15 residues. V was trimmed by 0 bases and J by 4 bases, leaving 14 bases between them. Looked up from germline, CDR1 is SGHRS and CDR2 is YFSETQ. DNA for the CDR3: TGCGCCAGCAGCTTGGATTTCAGGGAGATATACGAGCAGTACTTC. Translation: CASSLDFREIYEQYF. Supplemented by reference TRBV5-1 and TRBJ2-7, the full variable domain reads KAGVTQTPRYLIKTRGQQVTLSCSPISGHRSVSWYQQTPGQGLQFLFEYFSETQRNKGNFPGRFSGRQFSNSRSEMNVSTLELGDSALYLCASSLDFREIYEQYFGPGTRLTVT.

DNA of the CDR3: TGTGCCAGCAGCGTGTTTGGGGGATATAACTATGGCTACACCTTC. Amino acids: CASSVFGGYNYGYTF. The chain uses TRBV7-2 and TRBJ1-2; tentatively, D is TRBD1 (5 bases). Trimming stripped 5 bases from V and 1 base from J, with 14 bases between. The CDR3 spans 15 residues. CDR1 SGHTA and CDR2 FQGNSA come from the germline V gene.

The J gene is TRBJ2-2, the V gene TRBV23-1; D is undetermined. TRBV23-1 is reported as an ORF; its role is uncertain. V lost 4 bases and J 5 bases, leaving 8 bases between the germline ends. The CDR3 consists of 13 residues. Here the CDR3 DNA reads TGCGCCAGCAGTCGATCTCGGACCGGGGAGCTGTTTTTT. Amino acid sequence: CASSRSRTGELFF.

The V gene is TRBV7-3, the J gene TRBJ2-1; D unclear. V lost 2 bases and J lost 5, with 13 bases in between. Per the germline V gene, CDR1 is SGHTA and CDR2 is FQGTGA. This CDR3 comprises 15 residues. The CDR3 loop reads CASSLDMGPHNEQFF. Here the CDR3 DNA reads TGTGCCAGCAGCTTAGATATGGGCCCCCACAATGAGCAGTTCTTC.

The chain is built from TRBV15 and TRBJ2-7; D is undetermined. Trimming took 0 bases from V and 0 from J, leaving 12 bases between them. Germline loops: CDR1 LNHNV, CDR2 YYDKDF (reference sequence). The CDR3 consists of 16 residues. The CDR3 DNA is TGTGCCACCAGCAGAGATAGGAGTCTTTACTCCTACGAGCAGTACTTC. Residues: CATSRDRSLYSYEQYF.

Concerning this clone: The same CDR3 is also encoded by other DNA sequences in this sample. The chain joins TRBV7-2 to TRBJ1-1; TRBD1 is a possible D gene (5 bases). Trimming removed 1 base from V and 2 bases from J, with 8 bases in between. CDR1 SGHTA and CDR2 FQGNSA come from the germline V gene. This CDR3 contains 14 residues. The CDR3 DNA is TGTGCCAGCAGCTTAGTTGGGGGAAACACTGAAGCTTTCTTT. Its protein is CASSLVGGNTEAFF.

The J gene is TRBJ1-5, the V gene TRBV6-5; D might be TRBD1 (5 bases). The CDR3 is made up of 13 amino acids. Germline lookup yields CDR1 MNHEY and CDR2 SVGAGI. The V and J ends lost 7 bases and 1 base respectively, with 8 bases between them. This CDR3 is CASTQGSNQPQHF. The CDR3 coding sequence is TGTGCCAGCACCCAGGGAAGCAATCAGCCCCAGCATTTT.

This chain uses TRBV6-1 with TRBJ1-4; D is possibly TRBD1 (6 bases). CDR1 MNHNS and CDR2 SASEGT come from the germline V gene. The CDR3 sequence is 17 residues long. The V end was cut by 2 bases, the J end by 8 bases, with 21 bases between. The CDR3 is CASSESWRSGAAEKLFF. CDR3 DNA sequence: TGTGCCAGCAGTGAATCCTGGAGATCGGGGGCCGCAGAAAAACTGTTTTTT.

In nucleotides, the CDR3 is TGTGCCAGCAGTAGAGGGGCTACCGCTAACTATGGCTACACCTTC. It codes for CASSRGATANYGYTF. This rearrangement joins TRBV2 to TRBJ1-2, with D perhaps matching TRBD1 (5 bases). The CDR3 consists of 15 residues. The V and J ends lost 5 bases and 0 bases respectively, with 13 bases between them. The germline V gene has CDR1 SNHLY and CDR2 FYNNEI.

The CDR3 here is CASSFLSRDPYNSPLHF. Written as DNA, the CDR3 is TGTGCCAGCAGCTTTTTGAGTCGGGACCCCTATAATTCACCCCTCCACTTT. This chain links TRBV7-9 with TRBJ1-6, with D possibly being TRBD1 (5 bases). The V end lost 3 bases, the J end lost 2 bases, and 14 bases lay between the germline ends. This CDR3 has 17 amino acids. From germline, CDR1 is SEHNR and CDR2 FQNEAQ (reference sequence).

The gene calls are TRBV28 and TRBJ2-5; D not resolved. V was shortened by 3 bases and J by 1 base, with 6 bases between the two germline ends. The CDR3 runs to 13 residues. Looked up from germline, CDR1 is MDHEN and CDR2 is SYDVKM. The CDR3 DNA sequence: TGTGCCAGCAGTTTCTACAGCCAAGAGACCCAGTACTTC. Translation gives CASSFYSQETQYF.

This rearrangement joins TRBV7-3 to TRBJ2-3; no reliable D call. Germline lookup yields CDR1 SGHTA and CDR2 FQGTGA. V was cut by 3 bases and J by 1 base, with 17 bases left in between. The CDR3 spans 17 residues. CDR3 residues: CASSFNGRPSGTDTQYF. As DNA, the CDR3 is TGTGCCAGCAGCTTCAACGGACGACCATCGGGCACAGATACGCAGTATTTT.

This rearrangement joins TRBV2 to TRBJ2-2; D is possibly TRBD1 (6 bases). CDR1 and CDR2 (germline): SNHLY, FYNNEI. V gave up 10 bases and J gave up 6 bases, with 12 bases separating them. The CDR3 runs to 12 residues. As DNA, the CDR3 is TGTGCCACTCAAAAGGGGGCCGGGGAGCTGTTTTTT. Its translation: CATQKGAGELFF.

CDR3 loop: CASSGGAHDFYEQYF. The CDR3 nucleotides read TGTGCCAGCAGTGGGGGGGCCCACGACTTCTACGAGCAGTACTTC. The chain uses TRBV25-1 and TRBJ2-7; D may match TRBD1 or TRBD2 (6 bases each). V was clipped by 4 bases and J by 3 bases, with 16 bases between them. Germline V gene sequence: CDR1 MGHDK, CDR2 SYGVNS. The CDR3 extends over 15 amino acids.

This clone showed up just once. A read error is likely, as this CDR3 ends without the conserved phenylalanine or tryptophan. CDR3 sequence reads: CASSLLDRGTGEAFS. CDR3 DNA: TGTGCCAGCAGTTTATTGGACAGGGGGACGGGTGAAGCTTTCTCT. The V gene is TRBV27, the J gene TRBJ1-1; 10 bases are a match to TRBD1. The trim removed 1 base at V and 7 bases at J, leaving 6 bases unmatched. Germline loops: CDR1 MNHEY, CDR2 SMNVEV (reference sequence). This CDR3 is 15 amino acids long.

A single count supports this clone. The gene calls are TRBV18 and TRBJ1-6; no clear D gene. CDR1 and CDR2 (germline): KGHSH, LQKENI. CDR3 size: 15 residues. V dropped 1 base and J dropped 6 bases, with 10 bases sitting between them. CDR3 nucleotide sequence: TGTGCCAGCTCACCACAGGTTTCTGGTAATTCACCCCTCCACTTT. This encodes CASSPQVSGNSPLHF.

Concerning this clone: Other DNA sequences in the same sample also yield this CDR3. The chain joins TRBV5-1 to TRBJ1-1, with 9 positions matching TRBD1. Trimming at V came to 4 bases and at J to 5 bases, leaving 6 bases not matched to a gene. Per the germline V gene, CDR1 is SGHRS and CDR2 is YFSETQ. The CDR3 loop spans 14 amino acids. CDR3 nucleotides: TGCGCCAGCAGCCAGGGACAGGGTGGTACTGAAGCTTTCTTT. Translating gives CASSQGQGGTEAFF.

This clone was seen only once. DNA for the CDR3: TGTGCCAGCAGTGAAGCGCCAGTCTATGGCTACACCTTC. Its protein is CASSEAPVYGYTF. The J gene is TRBJ1-2, the V gene TRBV6-1; D is unclear. V lost 0 bases and J 4 bases, leaving 6 bases between the germline ends. The CDR3 has 13 residues. CDR1 and CDR2 from the germline V gene are MNHNS and SASEGT.

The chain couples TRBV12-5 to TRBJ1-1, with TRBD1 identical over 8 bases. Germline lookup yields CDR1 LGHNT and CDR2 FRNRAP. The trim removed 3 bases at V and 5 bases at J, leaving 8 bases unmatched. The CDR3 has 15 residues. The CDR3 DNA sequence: TGTGCTAGTGGTTTCGCGGCAGGGGGCAGGACTGAAGCTTTCTTT. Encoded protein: CASGFAAGGRTEAFF.

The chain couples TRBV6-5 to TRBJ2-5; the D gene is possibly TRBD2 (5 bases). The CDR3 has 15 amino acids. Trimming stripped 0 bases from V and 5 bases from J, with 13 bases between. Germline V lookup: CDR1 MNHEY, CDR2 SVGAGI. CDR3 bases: TGTGCCAGCAGTTACTCGTTGAGGGATGGGGAGACCCAGTACTTC. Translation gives CASSYSLRDGETQYF.

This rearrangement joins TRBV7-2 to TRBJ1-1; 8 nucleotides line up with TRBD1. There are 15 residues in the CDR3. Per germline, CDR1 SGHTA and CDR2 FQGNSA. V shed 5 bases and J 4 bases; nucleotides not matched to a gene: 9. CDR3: CASSVSRGPGTEAFF. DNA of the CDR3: TGTGCCAGCAGCGTTAGCAGGGGGCCAGGCACTGAAGCTTTCTTT. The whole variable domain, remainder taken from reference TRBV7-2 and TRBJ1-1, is GAGVSQSPSNKVTEKGKDVELRCDPISGHTALYWYRQSLGQGLEFLIYFQGNSAPDKSGLPSDRFSAERTGGSVSTLTIQRTQQEDSAVYLCASSVSRGPGTEAFFGQGTRLTVV.

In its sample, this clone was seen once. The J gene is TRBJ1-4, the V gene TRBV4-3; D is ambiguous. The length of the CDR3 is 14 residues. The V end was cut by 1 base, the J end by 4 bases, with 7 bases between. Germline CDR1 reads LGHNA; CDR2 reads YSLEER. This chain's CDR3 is CASSQARVNEKLFF. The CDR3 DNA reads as TGCGCCAGCAGCCAAGCTAGGGTTAATGAAAAACTGTTTTTT.

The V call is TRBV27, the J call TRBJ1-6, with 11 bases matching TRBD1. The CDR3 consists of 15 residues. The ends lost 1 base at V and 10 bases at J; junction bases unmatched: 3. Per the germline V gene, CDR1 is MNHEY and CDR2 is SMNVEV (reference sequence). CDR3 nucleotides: TGTGCCAGCAGTTTATGGACAGGGGGCTTATCACCCCTCCACTTT. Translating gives CASSLWTGGLSPLHF.

The CDR3 loop is CASSLVADTQYF. The CDR3 bases are TGTGCCAGCAGCTTGGTGGCAGATACGCAGTATTTT. The chain carries TRBV5-6 and TRBJ2-3, with unresolved D. This CDR3 comprises 12 residues. Germline V gene data show CDR1 as SGHDT and CDR2 as YYEEEE. Trimming pared 0 bases from V and 4 bases from J, leaving 3 bases between.

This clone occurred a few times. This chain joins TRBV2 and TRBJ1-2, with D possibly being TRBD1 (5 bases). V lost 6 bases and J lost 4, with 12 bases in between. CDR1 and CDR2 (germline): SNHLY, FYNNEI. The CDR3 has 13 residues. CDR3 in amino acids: CASRGEGSYGYTF. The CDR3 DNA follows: TGTGCCAGCAGGGGGGAGGGAAGCTATGGCTACACCTTC.

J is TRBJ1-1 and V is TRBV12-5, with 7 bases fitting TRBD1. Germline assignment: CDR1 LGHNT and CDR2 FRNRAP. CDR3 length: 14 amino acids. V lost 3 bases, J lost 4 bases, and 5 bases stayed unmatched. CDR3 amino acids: CASGFGTGVTEAFF. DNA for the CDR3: TGTGCTAGTGGTTTTGGAACAGGGGTCACTGAAGCTTTCTTT.

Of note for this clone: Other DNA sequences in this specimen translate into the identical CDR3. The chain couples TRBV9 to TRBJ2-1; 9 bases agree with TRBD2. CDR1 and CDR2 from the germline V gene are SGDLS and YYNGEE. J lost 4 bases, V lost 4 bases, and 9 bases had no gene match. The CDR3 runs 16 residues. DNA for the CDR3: TGTGCCAGCAGCTCGGGCGGTAGCGGGGGTTACAATGAGCAGTTCTTC. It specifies CASSSGGSGGYNEQFF. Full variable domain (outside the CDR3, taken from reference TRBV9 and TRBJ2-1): DSGVTQTPKHLITATGQRVTLRCSPRSGDLSVYWYQQSLDQGLQFLIQYYNGEERAKGNILERFSAQQFPDLHSELNLSSLELGDSALYFCASSSGGSGGYNEQFFGPGTRLTVL.

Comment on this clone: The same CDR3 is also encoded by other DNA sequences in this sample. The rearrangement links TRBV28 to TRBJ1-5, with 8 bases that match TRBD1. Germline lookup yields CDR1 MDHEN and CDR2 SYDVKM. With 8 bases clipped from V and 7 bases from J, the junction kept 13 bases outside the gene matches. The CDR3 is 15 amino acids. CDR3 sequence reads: CASLKDRGGGQPQHF. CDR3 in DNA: TGTGCCAGCTTAAAAGACAGGGGCGGAGGACAGCCCCAGCATTTT. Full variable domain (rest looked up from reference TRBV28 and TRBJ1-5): DVKVTQSSRYLVKRTGEKVFLECVQDMDHENMFWYRQDPGLGLRLIYFSYDVKMKEKGDIPEGYSVSREKKERFSLILESASTNQTSMYLCASLKDRGGGQPQHFGDGTRLSIL.